Sequencing of this T cell receptor beta chain was carried out in a study of CD8+ T cells in alopecia areata. In the study overall: A regimen of oral tofacitinib, 5 to 10 mg twice daily, was given to treated patients.

Treatment meaning: oral pan-JAK inhibitor, 5-10 mg twice daily. Study results and limitations: Tofacitinib significantly brought down scalp clonality and expanded CD8+ clones among top 100.

Extracted RNA was reverse transcribed, and the resulting cDNA served as sequencing template. TCRdb's table, derived via immunoSEQ multiplex PCR, lists solely in-frame clones and lacks some. The table lists 150,000 to 200,000 clones, roughly 61% of them singletons. About this clone itself: Antigen unknown.

The CDR3 totals 15 residues. Germline-derived CDR1 and CDR2 are SGDLS and YYNGEE. V was cut by 3 bases and J by 0 bases, with 9 bases left in between. This chain joins TRBV9 and TRBJ2-2; a possible D gene is TRBD1 (6 bases). Material: CD8+ T cells sorted from blood, obtained at week 24, from a patient treated with tofacitinib. This TCR derives from a human donor with alopecia areata. The CDR3, as DNA: TGTGCCAGCAGCGCCCGACAGGCGAACACCGGGGAGCTGTTTTTT. Protein sequence: CASSARQANTGELFF.